This T cell receptor (beta chain) was recovered during a study of T cells in Graves' hyperthyroidism and ophthalmopathy. Notes on the study in general: Blood also carried most thyroid clonotypes expanded above 0.001.

This clonotype was seen many times. Its matching antigen is unknown. CDR3 length: 12 amino acids. V was cut by 0 bases and J by 9 bases, with 6 bases left in between. Looked up from germline, CDR1 is SGHAT and CDR2 is FQNNGV. RNA transcripts served as the template for amplifying TCR beta CDR3 regions. First-round RT-PCR of the TCR CDR3 relied on the HTBI primer set. TCRdb re-derived calls from the multiplex PCR reads in MiXCR, one entry per CDR3 protein. The table records approximately 530,000 distinct CDR3 sequences, 16% of them present only once. Graves' hyperthyroidism was deemed stable given no ophthalmopathy progression within 18 months.

The receptor comes from a woman aged 18-29 years with Graves' hyperthyroidism. The sample comprised blood. This chain uses TRBV11-2 with TRBJ1-5, with unresolved D. The CDR3 DNA sequence: TGTGCCAGCAGCTTAGATCGCGGGCCCCAGCATTTT. It encodes CASSLDRGPQHF.